Each of the 21 T cell receptor beta chains below was sequenced from the same sample in a study of blood T cell repertoires in COVID-19. Method: immunoSEQ multiplex PCR; TCRdb's copy keeps in-frame clones and lacks some. This table has more than 85,000 clones, 88% appearing once. The sequencing input was peripheral blood. The receptor set was obtained from a woman aged 60 to 75 with acute or convalescent COVID-19.

The chain couples TRBV19 to TRBJ2-1; maybe TRBD2 (7 bases). The germline V and J ends were trimmed by 3 bases and 4 bases, with 19 bases remaining between them. From germline, CDR1 is LNHDA and CDR2 SQIVND (reference sequence). The length of the CDR3 is 17 residues. The CDR3 sequence: CASSILPEGEGYNEQFF. The CDR3 region has the DNA TGTGCCAGTAGTATCCTCCCGGAGGGGGAGGGGTACAATGAGCAGTTCTTC. Based on the CDR3 plus reference TRBV19 and TRBJ2-1, the full variable domain is DGGITQSPKYLFRKEGQNVTLSCEQNLNHDAMYWYRQDPGQGLRLIYYSQIVNDFQKGDIAEGYSVSREKKESFPLTVTSAQKNPTAFYLCASSILPEGEGYNEQFFGPGTRLTVL.

This clone appeared a single time. V usage is TRBV14 and J usage is TRBJ1-2; the D is unclear. CDR1 SGHDN and CDR2 FVKESK come from the germline V gene. V shed 1 base and J shed 5 bases, with 8 bases lying between them. The CDR3 contains 13 residues. CDR3 protein: CASSQVASYGYTF. CDR3 coding DNA: TGTGCCAGCAGCCAAGTGGCTTCTTATGGCTACACCTTC.

V gene TRBV7-2 combines with J gene TRBJ1-2, with 7 bases identical to TRBD1. Germline trimming cut 3 bases from V and 6 bases from J; bases unmatched to any gene: 4. CDR1 and CDR2 from the germline V gene are SGHTA and FQGNSA. This CDR3 has 13 residues. CDR3 sequence (DNA): TGTGCCAGCAGCTTTTCCGGGACAGATGGCTACACCTTC. It is translated as CASSFSGTDGYTF. The variable domain in full, completed from reference TRBV7-2 and TRBJ1-2, reads GAGVSQSPSNKVTEKGKDVELRCDPISGHTALYWYRQSLGQGLEFLIYFQGNSAPDKSGLPSDRFSAERTGGSVSTLTIQRTQQEDSAVYLCASSFSGTDGYTFGSGTRLTVV.

J is TRBJ2-2 and V is TRBV28; TRBD2 matches 11 bases. Trimming cost V 8 bases and J 5 bases; bases outside gene matches: 10. CDR3 size: 16 residues. Per germline, CDR1 MDHEN and CDR2 SYDVKM. As DNA, the CDR3 is TGTGCCAGCCTCTCAGGGTCTAGCGGGAGGACCGGGGAGCTGTTTTTT. Encoded protein: CASLSGSSGRTGELFF. Full variable domain (missing parts from reference TRBV28 and TRBJ2-2): DVKVTQSSRYLVKRTGEKVFLECVQDMDHENMFWYRQDPGLGLRLIYFSYDVKMKEKGDIPEGYSVSREKKERFSLILESASTNQTSMYLCASLSGSSGRTGELFFGEGSRLTVL.

The CDR3 DNA follows: TGTGCCAGCAGTGAAGTGCGGGGTACCTATGGCTACACCTTC. Protein product: CASSEVRGTYGYTF. The genes are TRBV6-1 and TRBJ1-2; no firm D call. The germline gives CDR1 MNHNS, CDR2 SASEGT. The V and J ends lost 1 base and 4 bases respectively, with 10 bases between them. The CDR3 is 14 amino acids.

The chain couples TRBV3-1 (or the pseudogene TRBV3-2) to TRBJ2-5; 7 bases match TRBD2. The CDR3 is made up of 14 amino acids. Germline CDR1 reads LGHDT; CDR2 reads YNNKEL (reference sequence). V lost 3 bases to trimming and J lost 5 bases; unmatched junction nucleotides: 6. CDR3 DNA: TGTGCCAGCAGCCAGGGCGGGAGTGGGGAGACCCAGTACTTC. Residues: CASSQGGSGETQYF.

The gene calls are TRBV5-3 and TRBJ1-2; no reliable D call. TRBV5-3 is annotated as an ORF whose role is uncertain. V gave up 2 bases and J gave up 3 bases, with 14 bases separating them. The CDR3 totals 15 residues. The CDR3 spells CARSFPRRQHYGYTF. The CDR3 bases are TGTGCCAGAAGCTTCCCAAGGAGGCAACACTATGGCTACACCTTC.

This clone occurred once. The J gene is TRBJ2-4, the V gene TRBV19; 9 bases are a match to TRBD1. CDR3 length equals 14 residues. V lost 6 bases to trimming and J lost 10 bases; unmatched junction nucleotides: 10. Germline V lookup: CDR1 LNHDA, CDR2 SQIVND (reference sequence). DNA of the CDR3: TGTGCCAGTAGCCTGACAGGGGGGTACGGGATTCAGTACTTC. This sequence encodes CASSLTGGYGIQYF.

The chain couples TRBV10-3 to TRBJ1-4; D perhaps matches TRBD1 (6 bases). Germline lookup yields CDR1 ENHRY and CDR2 SYGVKD. Trimming took off 4 bases at V and 6 bases at J, with 18 bases between the two ends. The CDR3 spans 16 residues. This CDR3 reads CAISGSAGGKDEKLFF. CDR3 in DNA: TGTGCCATCAGTGGAAGTGCGGGGGGCAAGGATGAAAAACTGTTTTTT.

The gene calls are TRBV19 and TRBJ1-2, with D perhaps matching TRBD1 (5 bases). V was pared by 0 bases and J by 4 bases, with 9 bases between. This CDR3 region has 14 residues. The germline gives CDR1 LNHDA, CDR2 SQIVND (reference sequence). In DNA, the CDR3 is TGTGCCAGTAGTATAGATCAGGGCGGCTATGGCTACACCTTC. It specifies CASSIDQGGYGYTF. Based on the CDR3 plus reference TRBV19 and TRBJ1-2, the full variable domain is DGGITQSPKYLFRKEGQNVTLSCEQNLNHDAMYWYRQDPGQGLRLIYYSQIVNDFQKGDIAEGYSVSREKKESFPLTVTSAQKNPTAFYLCASSIDQGGYGYTFGSGTRLTVV.

This clone was counted once. This chain uses TRBV10-3 with TRBJ1-2; weak D call: TRBD1 (5 bases). With 8 bases removed from V and 6 bases from J, the gap between germline ends came to 10 bases. Germline V gives CDR1 ENHRY, CDR2 SYGVKD. The CDR3 spans 11 residues. The CDR3 loop is CAIGGRDGYTF. CDR3 in DNA: TGTGCCATCGGGGGGAGGGATGGCTACACCTTC.

V gene TRBV5-1 combines with J gene TRBJ2-7; 12 nucleotides match TRBD1. CDR1 is SGHRS and CDR2 is YFSETQ in the germline V gene. Trimming at V came to 7 bases and at J to 5 bases, leaving 7 bases not matched to a gene. The CDR3 has 14 residues. The CDR3: CASGPGQGADEQYF. The CDR3 region has the DNA TGCGCCAGCGGGCCGGGACAGGGGGCAGACGAGCAGTACTTC.

V usage is TRBV28 and J usage is TRBJ2-7; D is ambiguous. Per germline, CDR1 MDHEN and CDR2 SYDVKM. With 6 bases removed from V and 0 bases from J, the gap between germline ends came to 18 bases. This CDR3 comprises 16 residues. This chain's CDR3 is CASSRDLSRSSYEQYF. In DNA form, the CDR3 reads TGTGCCAGCAGCCGCGACCTAAGCAGGTCCTCCTACGAGCAGTACTTC.

This chain connects TRBV3-1 (or the pseudogene TRBV3-2) to TRBJ1-2, with D perhaps matching TRBD1 (5 bases). Germline values: CDR1 LGHDT, CDR2 YNNKEL (reference sequence). This CDR3 has 15 amino acids. V shed 1 base and J shed 4 bases, with 13 bases lying between them. In DNA form, the CDR3 reads TGTGCCAGCAGCCAAGGAAGACAGAGCCTCTATGGCTACACCTTC. Protein sequence: CASSQGRQSLYGYTF.

J is TRBJ1-1 and V is TRBV13; D ambiguous. Looked up from germline, CDR1 is PRHDT and CDR2 is FYEKMQ (reference sequence). This CDR3 region has 15 residues. Between the trimmed V and J ends, which lost 6 bases and 3 bases, there was a span of 17 bases. The chain's CDR3 is CASSHRGRADTEAFF. CDR3 DNA: TGTGCCAGCAGTCACCGAGGGAGGGCGGACACTGAAGCTTTCTTT. The whole variable domain, filled in from reference TRBV13 and TRBJ1-1, reads AAGVIQSPRHLIKEKRETATLKCYPIPRHDTVYWYQQGPGQDPQFLISFYEKMQSDKGSIPDRFSAQQFSDYHSELNMSSLELGDSALYFCASSHRGRADTEAFFGQGTRLTVV.

CDR3 nucleotide sequence: TGTGCCAGCAGTGAAATGGGAGTCCTTAATTCACCCCTCCACTTT. Encoded protein: CASSEMGVLNSPLHF. The chain is built from TRBV2 and TRBJ1-6; D is uncertain. The V gene's germline CDR1 is SNHLY and CDR2 FYNNEI. V lost 2 bases to trimming and J lost 6 bases, with 11 bases between them. CDR3 length equals 15 residues. The full variable domain, with the rest looked up from reference TRBV2 and TRBJ1-6, is EPEVTQTPSHQVTQMGQEVILRCVPISNHLYFYWYRQILGQKVEFLVSFYNNEISEKSEIFDDQFSVERPDGSNFTLKIRSTKLEDSAMYFCASSEMGVLNSPLHFGNGTRLTVT.

The chain is built from TRBV5-1 and TRBJ2-5, with D possibly being TRBD2 (7 bases). CDR1 is SGHRS and CDR2 is YFSETQ in the germline V gene. This CDR3 has 16 residues. Trimming removed 4 bases from V and 2 bases from J, with 18 bases in between. The CDR3 DNA reads as TGCGCCAGCAGCCTCGGTTGGGGGGGCCCTCAAGAGACCCAGTACTTC. Residues: CASSLGWGGPQETQYF.

The genes are TRBV18 and TRBJ1-2; 8 nucleotides match TRBD1. J lost 6 bases, V lost 4 bases, and 7 bases had no gene match. This CDR3 has 14 residues. Germline V CDR1 and CDR2: KGHSH, LQKENI. The CDR3 DNA follows: TGTGCCAGCTCACGACAGGGGACGGTCGATGGCTACACCTTC. Translated: CASSRQGTVDGYTF.

A word on this clone: At one boundary the junction diverges from the germline segment, which might be a read error. V and J are TRBV7-7 and TRBJ2-1, with 11 bases fitting TRBD2. This CDR3 has 15 amino acids. Germline V gives CDR1 SSHAT, CDR2 FNYEAQ (reference sequence). CDR3 amino acids: CASSLGTSGGNEQFF. CDR3 in DNA: TGTGCTAGCAGCTTAGGAACTAGCGGGGGAAATGAGCAGTTCTTC. Using reference TRBV7-7 and TRBJ2-1 for the parts outside the CDR3, the full variable domain is GAGVSQSPRYKVTKRGQDVTLRCDPISSHATLYWYQQALGQGPEFLTYFNYEAQPDKSGLPSDRFSAERPEGSISTLTIQRTEQRDSAMYRCASSLGTSGGNEQFFGPGTRLTVL.

CDR3 in amino acids: CASSPLGGRQNYGYTF. The CDR3 region has the DNA TGTGCCAGCTCACCGCTCGGGGGGCGCCAGAACTATGGCTACACCTTC. The chain recombines TRBV18 with TRBJ1-2; TRBD1 might be the D (6 bases). CDR1 KGHSH and CDR2 LQKENI come from the germline V gene. The CDR3 is 16 amino acids. With 3 bases removed from V and 2 bases from J, the gap between germline ends came to 16 bases.

The rearrangement uses TRBV5-1 and TRBJ2-2, with TRBD2 matching over 8 bases. Germline V gene sequence: CDR1 SGHRS, CDR2 YFSETQ. The CDR3 extends over 15 amino acids. J lost 5 bases, V lost 5 bases, and 8 bases had no gene match. DNA of the CDR3: TGCGCCAGCAGTATAGCGGGCGGGAGGACCGGGGAGCTGTTTTTT. It yields the protein CASSIAGGRTGELFF.